This TCR beta chain was recorded in a study of control samples from healthy donors and cancer patients. Sequencing used immunoSEQ multiplex PCR; TCRdb keeps in-frame clones, though not all of them. Of some 82,000 clones listed, around 87% are singletons. This CDR3 spans 15 amino acids. The V and J ends lost 2 bases and 2 bases, in that order; junction bases with no gene match: 5. Germline assignment: CDR1 WNHNN and CDR2 SYGVQD (reference sequence). This clonotype was obtained from a man aged 45-65 years in good health. The chain couples TRBV10-1 to TRBJ2-7; 8 positions agree with TRBD2. Sequencing input: blood. CDR3 loop: CASSEGVAGTYEQYF. CDR3 DNA sequence: TGCGCCAGCAGTGAGGGGGTAGCGGGAACCTACGAGCAGTACTTC.